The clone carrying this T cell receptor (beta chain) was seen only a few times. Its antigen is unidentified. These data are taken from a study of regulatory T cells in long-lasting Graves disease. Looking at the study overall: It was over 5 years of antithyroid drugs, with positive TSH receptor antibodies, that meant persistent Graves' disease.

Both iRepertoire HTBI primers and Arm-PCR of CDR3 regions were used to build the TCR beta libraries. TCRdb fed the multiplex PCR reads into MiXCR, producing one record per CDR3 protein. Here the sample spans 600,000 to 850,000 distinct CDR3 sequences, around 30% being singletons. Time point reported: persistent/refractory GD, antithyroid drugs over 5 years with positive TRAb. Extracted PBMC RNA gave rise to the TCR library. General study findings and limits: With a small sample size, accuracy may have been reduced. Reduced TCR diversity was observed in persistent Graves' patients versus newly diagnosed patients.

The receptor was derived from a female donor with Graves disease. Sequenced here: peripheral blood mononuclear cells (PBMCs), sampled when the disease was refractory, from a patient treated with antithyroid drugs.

Written as DNA, the CDR3 is TGTGCCAGCAGCCTTGACAGTTTTAGCCTTAATGAAAAACTGTTTTTT. As protein: CASSLDSFSLNEKLFF. The chain carries TRBV7-3 and TRBJ1-4; D possibly corresponds to TRBD1 (5 bases). Germline V lookup: CDR1 SGHTA, CDR2 FQGTGA. The CDR3 covers 16 residues. V shed 5 bases and J shed 4 bases, with 17 bases lying between them.